These 18 T cell receptor beta chains came from one sample sequenced in a study of CD8 T cells in ankylosing spondylitis (dated by TCRdb to 2016 to 2017). The receptor library was made with 5' RACE. TCRdb records Illumina HiSeq 2500 as the sequencer. The public reads were run again by TCRdb, first through fastp at Q25 and then through MiXCR, and only productive beta chains were kept. All rows with the same CDR3 protein become a single entry with the most common DNA and genes. Counted in this sample were around 300,000 distinct CDR3 sequences; 20% to 25% of them appeared once. In total, the top ten clones hold 3.5% of the sample. Input material: blood, either unsorted or a sorted T cell fraction (not recorded which). These receptors were obtained from a female donor with ankylosing spondylitis or in good health (not recorded which).

This clonotype was recorded many times. The V call is TRBV29-1, the J call TRBJ1-2, with 7 bases fitting TRBD1. Per the germline V gene, CDR1 is SQVTM and CDR2 is ANQGSEA. V was pared by 5 bases and J by 4 bases, with 10 bases of the junction left unmatched. The CDR3 spans 14 residues. The CDR3 DNA reads as TGCAGCGTTTCGACGGGAGACAGGGCCTATGGCTACACCTTC. Protein: CSVSTGDRAYGYTF.

This clonotype was seen a few times. The chain employs TRBV7-9 and TRBJ2-5; D is ambiguous. The CDR3 totals 10 residues. Per germline, CDR1 SEHNR and CDR2 FQNEAQ (reference sequence). The ends were cut back, 8 bases at V and 4 bases at J, with 5 bases in the middle. CDR3 nucleotide sequence: TGTGCCAGCGCGACAGAGACCCAGTACTTC. Protein: CASATETQYF.

This chain joins TRBV7-6 and TRBJ2-4; D is possibly TRBD1 (6 bases). Germline V gives CDR1 SGHVS, CDR2 FNYEAQ. The CDR3 runs to 17 residues. V lost 4 bases and J lost 8, with 24 bases in between. CDR3 in DNA: TGTGCCAGCAGCTCCACCCTAGCAGTTACAGGGACGGACATTCAGTACTTC. Translating it yields CASSSTLAVTGTDIQYF.

V is TRBV27 and J is TRBJ1-1; no firm D call. V lost 4 bases, J lost 1 base, and 10 bases lay in between. Germline loops: CDR1 MNHEY, CDR2 SMNVEV (reference sequence). This CDR3 region has 14 residues. The CDR3 is CASSSSRRNTEAFF. As DNA, the CDR3 is TGTGCCAGCAGTTCCTCGAGAAGGAACACTGAAGCTTTCTTT.

The chain is built from TRBV10-3 and TRBJ1-2, with a weak D call TRBD1 (6 bases). There are 14 residues in the CDR3. The germline V and J ends were trimmed by 4 bases and 4 bases, with 13 bases remaining between them. CDR1 and CDR2 (germline): ENHRY, SYGVKD. The CDR3 is CAISAQGSGYGYTF. CDR3 coding DNA: TGTGCCATCAGTGCACAGGGTTCCGGCTATGGCTACACCTTC.

This chain uses TRBV10-1 with TRBJ2-7, with 7 positions matching TRBD2. V lost 6 bases and J lost 5; bases outside the gene matches: 13. Germline V lookup: CDR1 WNHNN, CDR2 SYGVQD (reference sequence). The CDR3 consists of 15 residues. The CDR3 region is CASSPAKGRVHEQYF. DNA for the CDR3: TGCGCCAGCAGCCCAGCTAAGGGGAGGGTCCACGAGCAGTACTTC.

J is TRBJ2-2 and V is TRBV20-1, with D perhaps TRBD1 or TRBD2 (5 bases each). This CDR3 region has 13 residues. Germline V gene lookup returns CDR1 DFQATT and CDR2 SNEGSKA (reference sequence). Between the trimmed V and J ends, which lost 6 bases and 6 bases, there was a span of 14 bases. The CDR3 here is CSARRDRPGELFF. CDR3 nucleotides: TGCAGTGCCCGTAGGGACCGGCCCGGGGAGCTGTTTTTT.

This clonotype appeared many times. The DNA is left out, because the CDR3 cannot be placed on it with certainty; the CDR3 is given as TCRdb lists it. This sequence joins TRBV2 and TRBJ1-1. CDR1 and CDR2 from the germline V gene are SNHLY and FYNNEI. The CDR3 region is 13 residues in length, termini included. The CDR3 sequence is CASILARNTEAFF.

V is TRBV18 and J is TRBJ2-3; D is unresolved. CDR3 length: 13 residues. Trimming removed 2 bases at V and 2 bases at J, with 5 bases between. Germline CDR1 is KGHSH and CDR2 is LQKENI. CDR3 coding DNA: TGTGCCAGCTCACCAGGGAACACAGATACGCAGTATTTT. Amino acids: CASSPGNTDTQYF.

This clonotype showed up many times. The V call is TRBV6-5, the J call TRBJ1-6, with D maybe TRBD1 (6 bases). Germline V lookup: CDR1 MNHEY, CDR2 SVGAGI. The CDR3 loop spans 14 amino acids. V was trimmed by 1 base and J by 6 bases, leaving 7 bases between them. The CDR3 DNA is TGTGCCAGCAGTTACTTCAGGGGTAATTCACCCCTCCACTTT. Translating it yields CASSYFRGNSPLHF.

The gene calls are TRBV12-3 or TRBV12-4 and TRBJ1-1; 8 bases line up with TRBD1. Trimming removed 6 bases from V and 5 bases from J; junction bases left unmatched: 8. This CDR3 region has 14 residues. This chain's CDR3 is CASRQTGGDTEAFF. Here the CDR3 DNA reads TGTGCCAGCAGGCAAACAGGGGGGGATACTGAAGCTTTCTTT.

The rearrangement links TRBV12-3 or TRBV12-4 to TRBJ2-1, with 7 bases lining up with TRBD1. CDR3 length: 14 residues. Germline trimming cut 8 bases from V and 5 bases from J; bases unmatched to any gene: 9. The CDR3 sequence: CASLPRQGDNEQFF. DNA for the CDR3: TGTGCCAGCCTTCCCCGACAGGGCGACAATGAGCAGTTCTTC.

V gene TRBV28 combines with J gene TRBJ2-3; D unclear. V was cut by 5 bases and J by 5 bases, with 11 bases left in between. The CDR3 is 13 amino acids. CDR1 is MDHEN, CDR2 SYDVKM, per germline. The CDR3 loop reads CASSGPRQDTQYF. CDR3 bases: TGTGCCAGCAGTGGCCCCCGGCAAGATACGCAGTATTTT.

This clonotype was seen a handful of times. The chain employs TRBV30 and TRBJ1-2, with TRBD1 matching 7 bases. The CDR3 totals 12 residues. The germline V gene encodes CDR1 GTSNPN and CDR2 SVGIG (reference sequence). The ends lost 3 bases at V and 7 bases at J; junction bases unmatched: 5. CDR3 loop: CAWRLQGSGYTF. The CDR3 DNA reads TGTGCCTGGAGACTACAGGGGTCTGGCTACACCTTC.

This chain connects TRBV20-1 to TRBJ1-1, with no clear D. The germline V and J ends were trimmed by 3 bases and 5 bases, with 10 bases remaining between them. CDR3 length: 12 amino acids. Per the germline V gene, CDR1 is DFQATT and CDR2 is SNEGSKA (reference sequence). Here the CDR3 reads CSASRSGTEAFF. The CDR3 region has the DNA TGCAGTGCTAGCCGGTCGGGAACTGAAGCTTTCTTT.

This clonotype has just a few counts. The CDR3 coding sequence is TGTGCCAGCAGCCCGGACAGGGACAACAATGAGCAGTTCTTC. Protein product: CASSPDRDNNEQFF. The chain employs TRBV7-2 and TRBJ2-1; 8 positions match TRBD1. This CDR3 is 14 amino acids long. Losses at the gene ends were 5 bases for V and 5 bases for J; bases not matched to a gene: 5. The germline CDR1 and CDR2 sequences are SGHTA and FQGNSA. Full variable domain (rest looked up from reference TRBV7-2 and TRBJ2-1): GAGVSQSPSNKVTEKGKDVELRCDPISGHTALYWYRQSLGQGLEFLIYFQGNSAPDKSGLPSDRFSAERTGGSVSTLTIQRTQQEDSAVYLCASSPDRDNNEQFFGPGTRLTVL.

In DNA form, the CDR3 reads TGTGCCAGCAGCGACCGGGACAGGGGTAGGACACCCCTCCACTTT. Its translation: CASSDRDRGRTPLHF. V and J are TRBV7-2 and TRBJ1-6; TRBD1 aligns across 10 bases. Looked up from germline, CDR1 is SGHTA and CDR2 is FQGNSA. Trimming removed 5 bases from V and 11 bases from J; junction bases left unmatched: 9. The CDR3 runs to 15 residues.

There are a few counts of this clonotype. The chain has TRBV4-3 and TRBJ2-7, with D uncertain. There are 16 residues in the CDR3. Trimming shortened V by 1 base and J by 7 bases, and 20 bases separated the two germline ends. Looked up from germline, CDR1 is LGHNA and CDR2 is YSLEER. The CDR3 spells CASSQVVTGPIREQYF. The CDR3 DNA sequence: TGCGCCAGCAGCCAAGTAGTCACCGGGCCAATTAGGGAGCAGTACTTC.